The entry below gives a single T cell receptor beta chain sequence along with its context. This clonotype qualifies as medium-sized (0.01 to 0.1%). No base quality information exists; no much larger clone differs at one position. Library method: 5' RACE. Before sequencing, TCRbeta libraries were pooled in proportion to the sorted cell numbers of each library. Total RNA was extracted from the sorted cells with RNAzol RT, and cDNA was synthesized using an oligo(dT) primer and a template-switching oligo. The TCRbeta V-CDR3-J region was PCR-amplified with Kapa HiFi using a SMARTer oligo primer and a TCRbeta constant-region primer. A second PCR attached Illumina adaptors and sample-specific index barcodes, followed by HighPrep bead cleanup and Bioanalyzer confirmation of a band of roughly 650 bp. Libraries were sequenced on an Illumina MiSeq with 2x151 bp paired-end reads. The paper's processing steps were these. Reads were demultiplexed with an in-house Java program, and MiXCR assigned TCRbeta annotations and counted clonotypes. Repertoire overlap used Morisita-Horn indices from the R package vegan, with UPGMA clustering and Circos plots of recurring clonotypes. Shannon diversity and richness were normalized to the maximum possible value based on input cell numbers, so that values between 0 and 1 were obtained. CDR3beta sequences were aligned with MUSCLE, distances were computed with SeqinR, and multidimensional scaling was plotted in R. TCRdb ran its own pipeline on the public reads, namely fastp trimming at Q25 and MiXCR clone calling, and kept in-frame beta chains. Records with the same CDR3 protein are collapsed into one entry carrying the most frequent genes and DNA. TCRdb's processing, not the authors', yielded these V and J calls. The sample table contains several hundred distinct CDR3 sequences; only one count was recorded for about 3.6% of them. Roughly 37% of the sample is held by the ten biggest clonotypes.

This sample is drawn from a study of Japanese encephalitis immunity and Zika vaccine responses (dated by TCRdb to the early 2020s). Turning to the overall study: The included participants were given three 5.0 ug doses of alum-adjuvanted ZPIV at weeks 0, 4 and 28. ZIKV peptides were 15-mers overlapping by 11 residues, selected for NetMHCpan/NetMHCII-predicted epitopes with affinity below 50 nM. TCR repertoires from three flavivirus-naive individuals were additionally analyzed at weeks 2, 6 and 52 after the start of ZPIV vaccination. The study tested whether CD4 T cell responses to the Zika vaccine were shaped by prior Japanese encephalitis virus (JEV) or yellow fever virus (YFV) vaccination. Stimulations used ZIKV structural-protein peptide pools split into flavivirus-conserved and non-conserved sets, or JEV or YFV peptides matching the pre-vaccination. Two to three months ahead of the first ZPIV dose, more than 10 participants were given JEV vaccine (IXIARO) as a two-dose regimen with the doses 28 days apart. One dose of YFV vaccine (YF-VAX) was administered before ZPIV to more than 11 participants, and fewer than 10 participants were flavivirus-naive. For TCR sequencing, six representative participants were chosen from each pre-vaccination group, with samples at week 0 (after pre-vaccination, before ZPIV) and week 52.

V is reduced by 5 bases and J by 0 bases, leaving a spacing of 11 bases between them. Per the germline V gene (reference sequence), MNHEY is the CDR1 and SMNVEV is the CDR2. The CDR3 goes from the cysteine to the phenylalanine over 14 residues. Only the CDR3 DNA is retained, 42 bases long and in frame from the first base. Paper-wide results and their limitations: Peptide-pool deconvolution was not performed because of sample size limitations, and consequently the individual peptides driving cross-reactive responses were not identified. CD8 T cell responses of very low magnitude were detected against ZIKV peptide pools and were observed in only a few individuals. In JEV-pre-vaccinated donors, the repertoire richness of CD4 T cells responding to conserved ZIKV epitopes dropped significantly after ZPIV. The analysis covered only a subset of trial participants who had three doses and adequate samples, rather than the whole vaccinated cohort. Samples were clustered by participant, with no similarity observed between individuals, suggesting that no public TCRs were detected. Higher repertoire similarity across time-points and stimulations was observed in JEV-pre-vaccinated donors than in YFV-pre-vaccinated donors, indicating that more clonotypes were common to ZIKV and JEV stimulation.

PBMCs were labeled with CellTrace CFSE and cultured for approximately 6 days in RPMI with 8% human serum plus peptide pools at approximately 1 ug/mL each. On a BD FACSAria, proliferating CD4 T cells were sorted without fixation as live CD56-CD19-CD16-CD3+CD4+ CFSE-low cells. The enrolled adults were healthy, and microneutralization screening showed them to be seronegative for ZIKV, JEV, YFV, DENV and WNV. The samples were drawn from a phase 1 trial of an alum-adjuvanted Zika purified-inactivated virus (ZPIV) vaccine that was randomized, double-blinded and placebo-controlled. Peripheral blood mononuclear cells were isolated using a standard procedure and kept frozen in liquid nitrogen until needed.

The receptor comes from an adult man who received an inactivated Zika virus vaccine. The sequenced sample was antigen-activated CD4+ T cells from blood, cultured, obtained during a Zika inactivated vaccine study. This sequence uses TRBV27 and TRBJ2-7; a confident D gene designation cannot be given. In nucleotides, the sequence is TGTGCCAGCAGTCCGTCCAGGAGCTCCTACGAGCAGTACTTC. The resulting protein is CASSPSRSSYEQYF.